In this sample, the clone carrying this TCR beta chain turned up many times. Its antigen remains unidentified. The source of the sample is a study of identical twins. The study, taken as a whole, reports: A partial confounding effect on zero-insertion analyses could come from invariant MAIT and iNKT cells.

MiXCR was run by TCRdb on the 5' RACE reads, yielding one entry per CDR3 protein. Of under 250,000 distinct CDR3 sequences listed, under 10% are singletons. These data also formed part of another study, on yellow fever vaccine responses in identical twins.

The receptor was isolated from a woman in her late teens or twenties in good health. Sequencing input: memory (CD45RO+) T cells sorted from blood.

The CDR3 loop is CATSRDRGVSSYNEQFF. The CDR3 DNA reads TGTGCCACCAGCAGAGATCGTGGGGTCAGCTCCTACAATGAGCAGTTCTTC. The V gene is TRBV15, the J gene TRBJ2-1; D remains ambiguous. The CDR3 totals 17 residues. Trimming left V 0 bases short and J 0 bases short, with 12 bases between. Germline V gene lookup returns CDR1 LNHNV and CDR2 YYDKDF (reference sequence).